The 31 T cell receptor beta chains below come from one sample, sequenced in a study of shared clonotypes between healthy human individuals. Clones were read by immunoSEQ multiplex PCR, and TCRdb kept only the in-frame ones, dropping some. The sample consists of under 1,100,000 clones, 70% to 80% of them appearing once. The specimen was memory CD4+ T cells from PBMCs. Indicated subset: CD45RA-negative fraction. Every receptor here comes from a man between 18 and 35 years old in good health. Some clones in this sample may be carry-over from other donors' samples.

The V call is TRBV6-1, the J call TRBJ1-2; D is perhaps TRBD1 (6 bases). There are 15 residues in the CDR3. V was pared by 4 bases and J by 0 bases, with 12 bases between. The germline V gene has CDR1 MNHNS and CDR2 SASEGT. CDR3 residues: CASSGQEASNYGYTF. CDR3 nucleotides: TGTGCCAGCAGTGGACAGGAGGCCTCTAACTATGGCTACACCTTC.

The rearrangement joins TRBV10-3 to TRBJ2-7, with 8 bases aligning to TRBD2. CDR1 is ENHRY and CDR2 is SYGVKD in the germline V gene. After removal of 10 bases from V and 3 bases from J, the junction contained 8 bases not matched to a gene. This CDR3 is built from 13 residues. CDR3: CATAAGGFYEQYF. CDR3 coding DNA: TGTGCCACTGCCGCGGGAGGATTCTACGAGCAGTACTTC.

The count of this clone is one. The chain recombines TRBV10-3 with TRBJ2-1; D may be TRBD2 (6 bases). The CDR3 sequence is 16 residues long. From germline, CDR1 is ENHRY and CDR2 SYGVKD. Trimming removed 1 base at V and 0 bases at J, with 10 bases between. CDR3 protein: CAISEYAGFSYNEQFF. The DNA for the CDR3 is TGTGCCATCAGTGAGTACGCGGGATTCTCCTACAATGAGCAGTTCTTC.

The chain employs TRBV6-5 and TRBJ2-7; TRBD2 might be the D (5 bases). The CDR3 sequence is 13 residues long. V was shortened by 6 bases and J by 3 bases, with 12 bases between the two germline ends. CDR1 is MNHEY, CDR2 SVGAGI, per germline. The CDR3 loop reads CASRSGLYYEQYF. CDR3 nucleotides: TGTGCCAGCAGGAGCGGTCTATACTACGAGCAGTACTTC.

This rearrangement joins TRBV6-5 to TRBJ1-2, with D maybe TRBD1 (6 bases). Trimming pared 6 bases from V and 0 bases from J, leaving 11 bases between. In germline, CDR1 is MNHEY, CDR2 SVGAGI. The CDR3 is made up of 14 amino acids. The chain's CDR3 is CASRLQGPNYGYTF. The CDR3 DNA reads as TGTGCCAGCAGACTACAGGGCCCTAACTATGGCTACACCTTC.

This clone was counted ten times or more. The V and J genes are TRBV27 and TRBJ1-1; possibly TRBD1 for D (6 bases). CDR1 is MNHEY and CDR2 is SMNVEV in the germline V gene (reference sequence). CDR3 length equals 15 residues. V dropped 5 bases and J dropped 4 bases, with 17 bases sitting between them. DNA of the CDR3: TGTGCCAGCAGTGGGGGGGGGCGCACGACCACTGAAGCTTTCTTT. Amino acids: CASSGGGRTTTEAFF.

The gene calls are TRBV9 and TRBJ1-1; no firm D call. Trimming pared 2 bases from V and 1 base from J, leaving 12 bases between. Germline-derived CDR1 and CDR2 are SGDLS and YYNGEE. The CDR3 runs 15 residues. The CDR3 region has the DNA TGTGCCAGCAGCGTCCTAGATCAGGAGAACACTGAAGCTTTCTTT. Its protein product is CASSVLDQENTEAFF.

The chain links TRBV7-8 to TRBJ1-5; possible D gene TRBD1, 6 bases. Germline loops: CDR1 SGHVS, CDR2 FQNEAQ. Trimming stripped 4 bases from V and 6 bases from J, with 13 bases between. The CDR3 contains 14 residues. The CDR3 here is CASSSSGASQPQHF. Written as DNA, the CDR3 is TGTGCCAGCAGCTCCTCAGGGGCCAGTCAGCCCCAGCATTTT.

J is TRBJ2-2 and V is TRBV7-3; D is unclear. This CDR3 region has 13 residues. Trimming took off 2 bases at V and 6 bases at J, with 7 bases between the two ends. The V gene's germline CDR1 is SGHTA and CDR2 FQGTGA. The CDR3 bases are TGTGCCAGCAGCTTACCCTCGGCCGGGGAGCTGTTTTTT. It encodes CASSLPSAGELFF.

The chain uses TRBV15 and TRBJ2-4, with a possible D match to TRBD2 (7 bases). Germline V gene data show CDR1 as LNHNV and CDR2 as YYDKDF (reference sequence). Trimming pared 1 base from V and 9 bases from J, leaving 25 bases between. The CDR3 has 18 amino acids. The CDR3 coding sequence is TGTGCCACCAGCAGAGGGGGGGCAGTGGCCCCCTCGGGGGGCATTCAGTACTTC. Encoded protein: CATSRGGAVAPSGGIQYF.

The genes are TRBV28 and TRBJ2-1; the match to TRBD1 covers 8 bases. CDR1 is MDHEN and CDR2 is SYDVKM in the germline V gene. The CDR3 length is 14 residues. V lost 5 bases and J lost 3; bases outside the gene matches: 3. The CDR3 coding sequence is TGTGCCAGCAGTGACAGGGGCGACTACAATGAGCAGTTCTTC. Translated: CASSDRGDYNEQFF.

CDR3 loop: CASRSTEPEQYF. CDR3 nucleotides: TGTGCCAGCAGATCGACAGAGCCCGAGCAGTACTTC. V usage is TRBV28 and J usage is TRBJ2-7; perhaps TRBD1 as D (5 bases). The CDR3 runs 12 residues. Deletions cut 6 bases from V and 6 bases from J, with 12 bases between. Germline V gene sequence: CDR1 MDHEN, CDR2 SYDVKM.

The genes are TRBV10-3 and TRBJ2-6, with D tentatively TRBD1 (6 bases). Trimming removed 6 bases from V and 0 bases from J, with 12 bases in between. This CDR3 region has 16 residues. Germline V gene lookup returns CDR1 ENHRY and CDR2 SYGVKD. This CDR3 reads CAISDGTSSGANVLTF. For the CDR3, the DNA is TGTGCCATCAGCGATGGGACAAGCTCTGGGGCCAACGTCCTGACTTTC.

The V gene is TRBV7-9, the J gene TRBJ1-2; D perhaps matches TRBD1 (5 bases). This CDR3 is 15 amino acids long. V lost 5 bases to trimming and J lost 0 bases, with 13 bases between them. Germline loops: CDR1 SEHNR, CDR2 FQNEAQ (reference sequence). The CDR3 DNA is TGTGCCAGCAGCGGGGGAGGACGAGCTAACTATGGCTACACCTTC. Translation gives CASSGGGRANYGYTF.

This clone was recorded only once. V gene TRBV18 combines with J gene TRBJ2-3; 10 positions agree with TRBD2. The V gene end was trimmed by 5 bases and the J gene end by 2 bases; junction bases not matched to a gene: 4. This CDR3 spans 15 amino acids. Germline values: CDR1 KGHSH, CDR2 LQKENI. The CDR3 bases are TGTGCCAGCTCATGGACTAGCGGATACACAGATACGCAGTATTTT. Amino acids: CASSWTSGYTDTQYF. Combining the CDR3 with reference TRBV18 and TRBJ2-3 gives the whole variable domain NAGVMQNPRHLVRRRGQEARLRCSPMKGHSHVYWYRQLPEEGLKFMVYLQKENIIDESGMPKERFSAEFPKEGPSILRIQQVVRGDSAAYFCASSWTSGYTDTQYFGPGTRLTVL.

The table lists this clone with many counts. The CDR3 sequence: CACGRESGNTIYF. The CDR3 bases are TGTGCCTGTGGACGGGAGTCTGGAAACACCATATATTTT. The chain couples TRBV30 to TRBJ1-3; D unclear. V was trimmed by 6 bases and J by 1 base, leaving 10 bases between them. From germline, CDR1 is GTSNPN and CDR2 SVGIG (reference sequence). This CDR3 comprises 13 residues. Using reference TRBV30 and TRBJ1-3 for the parts outside the CDR3, the full variable domain is SQTIHQWPATLVQPVGSPLSLECTVEGTSNPNLYWYRQAAGRGLQLLFYSVGIGQISSEVPQNLSASRPQDRQFILSSKKLLLSDSGFYLCACGRESGNTIYFGEGSWLTVV.

As regards this clone: The sample carries other DNA sequences with the same CDR3. The CDR3 DNA reads as TGTGCCAGCAGCGTAACTCCCATGAACACTGAAGCTTTCTTT. This gives the protein CASSVTPMNTEAFF. This chain uses TRBV9 with TRBJ1-1; D is unclear. The CDR3 spans 14 residues. In germline, CDR1 is SGDLS, CDR2 YYNGEE. V dropped 1 base and J dropped 0 bases, with 7 bases sitting between them.

The gene calls are TRBV7-3 and TRBJ2-5, with D perhaps matching TRBD2 (7 bases). The germline V and J ends were trimmed by 5 bases and 5 bases, with 12 bases remaining between them. Germline V gene data show CDR1 as SGHTA and CDR2 as FQGTGA. The CDR3 totals 13 residues. The CDR3 sequence is CASSPGGPETQYF. The CDR3 nucleotides read TGTGCCAGCAGCCCCGGGGGGCCCGAGACCCAGTACTTC. The full variable domain, completed using reference TRBV7-3 and TRBJ2-5, is GAGVSQTPSNKVTEKGKYVELRCDPISGHTALYWYRQSLGQGPEFLIYFQGTGAADDSGLPNDRFFAVRPEGSVSTLKIQRTERGDSAVYLCASSPGGPETQYFGPGTRLLVL.

The genes are TRBV14 and TRBJ2-7, with 9 positions matching TRBD2. The CDR3 totals 15 residues. Looked up from germline, CDR1 is SGHDN and CDR2 is FVKESK. The J segment lost 2 bases and the V segment lost 4 bases, leaving 6 bases of the junction unmatched. Written as DNA, the CDR3 is TGTGCCAGCAGCCGTCTGACTAGCGGAACCTACGAGCAGTACTTC. It specifies CASSRLTSGTYEQYF.

The chain uses TRBV18 and TRBJ2-3, with a tentative D call TRBD2 (6 bases). Looked up from germline, CDR1 is KGHSH and CDR2 is LQKENI. CDR3 length: 15 amino acids. V dropped 6 bases and J dropped 3 bases, with 16 bases sitting between them. The CDR3 is CASSSGGSRTDTQYF. Written as DNA, the CDR3 is TGTGCCAGCTCCTCTGGAGGGAGTCGAACAGATACGCAGTATTTT.

The J gene is TRBJ1-1, the V gene TRBV7-2; the D gene is possibly TRBD1 (5 bases). Germline values: CDR1 SGHTA, CDR2 FQGNSA. The CDR3 runs 15 residues. The V and J ends lost 1 base and 2 bases respectively, with 11 bases between them. The CDR3 sequence: CASSLGRGRNTEAFF. For the CDR3, the DNA is TGTGCCAGCAGCTTAGGGAGGGGAAGAAACACTGAAGCTTTCTTT. Full variable domain (rest looked up from reference TRBV7-2 and TRBJ1-1): GAGVSQSPSNKVTEKGKDVELRCDPISGHTALYWYRQSLGQGLEFLIYFQGNSAPDKSGLPSDRFSAERTGGSVSTLTIQRTQQEDSAVYLCASSLGRGRNTEAFFGQGTRLTVV.

This chain links TRBV28 with TRBJ1-1, with a possible D match to TRBD1 (6 bases). The CDR3 extends over 17 amino acids. The germline V and J ends were trimmed by 1 base and 0 bases, with 15 bases remaining between them. The germline V gene encodes CDR1 MDHEN and CDR2 SYDVKM. The CDR3 nucleotides are TGTGCCAGCAGTTTATACCCAGGGGCAGGAATGAACACTGAAGCTTTCTTT. Protein product: CASSLYPGAGMNTEAFF.

In this sample, this clone turned up a few times. The DNA of the CDR3 is TGCAGCATCGAGCAGGGGCGGAACACTGAAGCTTTCTTT. Protein: CSIEQGRNTEAFF. The gene calls are TRBV29-1 and TRBJ1-1, with a possible D match to TRBD1 (6 bases). Trimming stripped 8 bases from V and 1 base from J, with 14 bases between. The CDR3 is 13 residues long. Germline V gives CDR1 SQVTM, CDR2 ANQGSEA.

Here the CDR3 DNA reads TGTGCCAGCTCTACCGGGACTAACAACAATGAGCAGTTCTTC. Protein: CASSTGTNNNEQFF. This sequence joins TRBV18 and TRBJ2-1, with TRBD2 matching over 7 bases. In germline, CDR1 is KGHSH, CDR2 LQKENI. The CDR3 length is 14 residues. The V segment lost 6 bases and the J segment 5 bases; nucleotides outside the gene matches: 7.

The genes are TRBV11-1 and TRBJ1-4; D gene unclear. Germline lookup yields CDR1 SGHAT and CDR2 FQDESV (reference sequence). This CDR3 spans 15 amino acids. Trimming left V 1 base short and J 0 bases short, with 6 bases between. The CDR3 loop is CASSLGGSTNEKLFF. The CDR3 nucleotides read TGTGCCAGCAGCTTAGGTGGATCAACTAATGAAAAACTGTTTTTT.

The gene calls are TRBV5-1 and TRBJ2-1; D is perhaps TRBD1 (5 bases). The germline CDR1 and CDR2 sequences are SGHRS and YFSETQ. CDR3 length: 14 residues. Trimming took 0 bases from V and 4 from J, leaving 8 bases between them. Here the CDR3 reads CASSLGRAYNEQFF. The DNA of the CDR3 is TGCGCCAGCAGCTTGGGCAGGGCATACAATGAGCAGTTCTTC.

The rearrangement joins TRBV6-4 to TRBJ1-1; D is ambiguous. Between the trimmed V and J ends, which lost 4 bases and 0 bases, there was a span of 6 bases. Germline V gene lookup returns CDR1 MRHNA and CDR2 SNTAGT. The CDR3 spans 13 residues. For the CDR3, the DNA is TGTGCCAGCAGTGTCAGCATGAACACTGAAGCTTTCTTT. As protein: CASSVSMNTEAFF.

This clone was recorded once. This CDR3 is also generated by other DNA sequences in the sample. The genes are TRBV10-3 and TRBJ1-4, with TRBD1 as a possible D gene (5 bases). Trimming left V 0 bases short and J 0 bases short, with 5 bases between. The CDR3 has 15 residues. The germline V gene encodes CDR1 ENHRY and CDR2 SYGVKD. The CDR3 nucleotides are TGTGCCATCAGTGAGTCAGGGGCAACTAATGAAAAACTGTTTTTT. As protein: CAISESGATNEKLFF.

The chain combines TRBV2 with TRBJ1-2; no reliable D call. V was cut by 6 bases and J by 0 bases, with 2 bases left in between. Germline V CDR1 and CDR2: SNHLY, FYNNEI. This CDR3 is 11 amino acids long. CDR3 residues: CASSPNYGYTF. The CDR3 DNA follows: TGTGCCAGCAGCCCTAACTATGGCTACACCTTC.

The rearrangement joins TRBV5-4 to TRBJ1-5, with D hard to call. Trimming took off 4 bases at V and 1 base at J, with 12 bases between the two ends. From germline, CDR1 is SGHNT and CDR2 YYREEE (reference sequence). This CDR3 contains 15 residues. CDR3 bases: TGTGCCAGCAGCCCTGGGCCGGAGAGCAATCAGCCCCAGCATTTT. As protein: CASSPGPESNQPQHF.

This chain connects TRBV15 to TRBJ2-7; D unresolved. The CDR3 has 15 amino acids. Trimming removed 0 bases at V and 2 bases at J, with 11 bases between. Germline V gene data show CDR1 as LNHNV and CDR2 as YYDKDF (reference sequence). For the CDR3, the DNA is TGTGCCACCAGCAGAGAAGGCGCGACCGCCTACGAGCAGTACTTC. This translates into CATSREGATAYEQYF.